The rows below give T cell receptor beta chains drawn from one sample of a study of T cells in localized non-small cell lung cancer. Sequencing was performed with immunoSEQ multiplex PCR; in TCRdb, only in-frame clones are kept and a portion is missing. This table holds about 25,000 clones, roughly 90% found once. This specimen consisted of peripheral blood, obtained before any cancer treatment. The source of these receptors is a female donor at least 60 years old with stage I lung adenocarcinoma. CDR3s include the opening cysteine and the closing phenylalanine or tryptophan. D genes are given only for firm matches. A row's size may be missing; if present it is once, few, many or a size class.

size,J,V,D,DNA,CDR3
.,TRBJ2-3,TRBV5-6,TRBD1,TGTGCCAGCAGCTTGAGGGGGCGAGGCACAGATACGCAGTATTTT,CASSLRGRGTDTQYF
.,TRBJ2-1,TRBV28,.,TGTGCCAGCAGTTTGTCTGGAGCACCCAGCTACAATGAGCAGTTCTTC,CASSLSGAPSYNEQFF
.,TRBJ1-1,TRBV5-1,TRBD1,TGCGCCAGCAGCTATTACAGGGGGCAGGGAACTGAAGCTTTCTTT,CASSYYRGQGTEAFF
.,TRBJ1-1,TRBV5-4,.,TGTGCCAGCAGCAATGACATCTGGAACACTGAAGCTTTCTTT,CASSNDIWNTEAFF
.,TRBJ2-6,TRBV30,.,TGTGCCTGGAGTGTACCCGGTCTCTCTGGGGCCAACGTCCTGACTTTC,CAWSVPGLSGANVLTF
.,TRBJ1-1,TRBV10-1,.,TGCGCCAGCAGTGAGTCGACAACGAGGCAGGGAGGCACTGAAGCTTTCTTT,CASSESTTRQGGTEAFF
.,TRBJ2-7,TRBV11-2,TRBD1,TGTGCCAGCAGTCCACACAGGGGGTCCTACGAGCAGTACTTC,CASSPHRGSYEQYF
.,TRBJ2-7,TRBV2,TRBD1,TGTGCCAGCAGTGACATAGGACAGGGGGCTGGTGAGCAGTACTTC,CASSDIGQGAGEQYF
.,TRBJ1-2,TRBV18,.,TGTGCCAGCTCACTCGGGATGACAGATCTTAACTATGGCTACACCTTC,CASSLGMTDLNYGYTF
.,TRBJ1-1,TRBV7-2,.,TGTGCCAGCAGCTTACAAATGAACACTGAAGCTTTCTTT,CASSLQMNTEAFF
.,TRBJ2-5,TRBV5-1,.,TGCGCCAGCAGCTTGGAGGTGGGCGAGGGGGAGACCCAGTACTTC,CASSLEVGEGETQYF
.,TRBJ2-1,TRBV11-2,TRBD2,TGTGCCAGCAGCTTAGACATAGCGGGAGCCCATGAGCAGTTCTTC,CASSLDIAGAHEQFF
.,TRBJ2-7,TRBV6-5,TRBD2,TGTGCCAGCAGTCGAGGACTAGCGACAGTGTACGAGCAGTACTTC,CASSRGLATVYEQYF
.,TRBJ2-7,TRBV6-1,TRBD1,TGTGCCAGCAGAGCCGGGACAGCAGGCTACGAGCAGTACTTC,CASRAGTAGYEQYF
.,TRBJ1-1,TRBV10-3,.,TGTGCCATCAGTGAAGTCAGGGGAGGCCCTAACACTGAAGCTTTCTTT,CAISEVRGGPNTEAFF
.,TRBJ1-3,TRBV7-2,.,TGTGCCAGCAGCTTAGTGACAGGTTCATGGGCTGGAAACACCATATATTTT,CASSLVTGSWAGNTIYF
.,TRBJ2-5,TRBV11-2,.,TGTGCCAGCAGCTCCCAGGGCGGGTTGGGAGAGACCCAGTACTTC,CASSSQGGLGETQYF
.,TRBJ1-4,TRBV18,.,TGTGCCAGCTCACTGACTGCAACTAATGAAAAACTGTTTTTT,CASSLTATNEKLFF
.,TRBJ2-1,TRBV9,TRBD2,TGTGCCAGCAGCGGACATAGCGGGCTCAATGAGCAGTTCTTC,CASSGHSGLNEQFF
.,TRBJ2-7,TRBV6-6,TRBD2,TGTGCCAGCAGTACCTCCGCGGGGGAAATCGGCGAGCAGTACTTC,CASSTSAGEIGEQYF
.,TRBJ2-1,TRBV27,.,TGTGCCAGCAGTCCATGGGACCGGGCCCATTCGGAGTTCTTC,CASSPWDRAHSEFF
few,TRBJ1-2,TRBV7-8,TRBD1,TGTGCCAGCAGCTCCCGACAGGGAGGGGATTATGGCTACACCTTC,CASSSRQGGDYGYTF
.,TRBJ2-3,TRBV9,.,TGTGCCAGCAGCGTAGCGGCAGGCCAGAGCACAGATACGCAGTATTTT,CASSVAAGQSTDTQYF
few,TRBJ1-5,TRBV6-6,.,TGTGCCAGCAGTTACTCAGGGGTCCCAAATCAGCCCCAGCATTTT,CASSYSGVPNQPQHF
.,TRBJ1-3,TRBV28,.,TGTGCCAGCAGCTCCTGGGGGGAGGCCTCTGGAAACACCATATATTTT,CASSSWGEASGNTIYF
.,TRBJ2-1,TRBV15,.,TGTGCCACCAGCAGCCTCGGACAGTGGGAGCAGTTCTTC,CATSSLGQWEQFF
.,TRBJ1-6,TRBV7-3,.,TGTGCCAGCAGCTTAAGATACAATAATTCACCCCTCCACTTT,CASSLRYNNSPLHF
.,TRBJ1-1,TRBV30,TRBD1,TGTGCCTGGCGGCACCGGGACAGGGGGATAAGGGCTTTCTTT,CAWRHRDRGIRAFF
.,TRBJ2-2,TRBV9,.,TGTGCCAGCAGCGTAGCTAGGCCCATGGAACTGGTTGGCACCGGGGAGCTGTTTTTT,CASSVARPMELVGTGELFF
.,TRBJ2-5,TRBV4-1,TRBD2,TGCGCCAGCAGCCAAGGGAGGACTAGCGGGGGGCACCGAGAGACCCAGTACTTC,CASSQGRTSGGHRETQYF
.,TRBJ2-1,TRBV9,TRBD1,TGTGCCAGCAGCGTAGACCCCGTAGGGACAGTTCACAATGAGCAGTTCTTC,CASSVDPVGTVHNEQFF
.,TRBJ2-2,TRBV6-5,TRBD1,TGTGCCAGCAAAGACAGGGTGGACACCGGGGAGCTGTTTTTT,CASKDRVDTGELFF
.,TRBJ2-7,TRBV10-1,.,TGCGCCAGCAGTGATTCAGGGGACTTTTCCTACGAGCAGTACTTC,CASSDSGDFSYEQYF
few,TRBJ2-7,TRBV27,TRBD1,TGTGCCAGCAGTTCCTCGGGACAGGGTTTCAACGAGCAGTACTTC,CASSSSGQGFNEQYF
once,TRBJ1-2,TRBV7-9,TRBD1,TGTGCCAGCAGCCCGGACAGGGGGTTCGGGGGCTACACCTTC,CASSPDRGFGGYTF
.,TRBJ1-2,TRBV5-1,.,TGCGCCAGCAGCGGGGATGGGGGGCAAGGATATGGCTACACCTTC,CASSGDGGQGYGYTF
few,TRBJ2-5,TRBV5-1,.,TGCGCCAGCAGCCAAGGAGCTCGGGAGACCCAGTACTTC,CASSQGARETQYF
.,TRBJ2-7,TRBV2,TRBD1,TGTGCCAGCAGTGCCCGGACAGGGGGTTCTTGGGGCGAGCAGTACTTC,CASSARTGGSWGEQYF
.,TRBJ2-7,TRBV6-5,TRBD1,TGTGCCAGCAGTTACAGGGACAGGGGTACCTACGAGCAGTACTTC,CASSYRDRGTYEQYF
.,TRBJ1-2,TRBV5-1,.,TGCGCCAGCAGCTCCGGGACGGAGGCTAACTATGGCTACACCTTC,CASSSGTEANYGYTF
.,TRBJ1-1,TRBV6-5,.,TGTGCCAGCAGTTCTATTCAGGGGCACACTGAAGCTTTCTTT,CASSSIQGHTEAFF
.,TRBJ1-1,TRBV30,.,TGTGCCTGGAGTTCTTGGGGTCTGAACACTGAAGCTTTCTTT,CAWSSWGLNTEAFF
.,TRBJ1-1,TRBV4-1,.,TGCGCCAGCAGCCGGACCGGGACCGAGAACACTGAAGCTTTCTTT,CASSRTGTENTEAFF
.,TRBJ1-3,TRBV6-6,.,TGTGCCAGCAGTCTCAGGGGTGGAAACACCATATATTTT,CASSLRGGNTIYF
.,TRBJ1-3,TRBV27,TRBD1,TGTGCCAGCAGTCTTCTTTACCCAGGGGGATCTGGAAACACCATATATTTT,CASSLLYPGGSGNTIYF
.,TRBJ1-2,TRBV21-1,.,TGTGCCAGCACCCATAAACAGCGATCTAACTATGGCTACACCTTC,CASTHKQRSNYGYTF
.,TRBJ1-5,TRBV6-1,.,TGTGCCGTCGCGGAGGGAGTCGGCAATCAGCCCCAGCATTTT,CAVAEGVGNQPQHF
.,TRBJ1-2,TRBV11-2,TRBD1,TGTGCCAGCAGCGCGGACAGGGTGAACTATGGCTACACCTTC,CASSADRVNYGYTF
.,TRBJ2-5,TRBV12-5,.,TGTGCTAGTGGTTTAGGTCTTTCGGGGGAGACCCAGTACTTC,CASGLGLSGETQYF